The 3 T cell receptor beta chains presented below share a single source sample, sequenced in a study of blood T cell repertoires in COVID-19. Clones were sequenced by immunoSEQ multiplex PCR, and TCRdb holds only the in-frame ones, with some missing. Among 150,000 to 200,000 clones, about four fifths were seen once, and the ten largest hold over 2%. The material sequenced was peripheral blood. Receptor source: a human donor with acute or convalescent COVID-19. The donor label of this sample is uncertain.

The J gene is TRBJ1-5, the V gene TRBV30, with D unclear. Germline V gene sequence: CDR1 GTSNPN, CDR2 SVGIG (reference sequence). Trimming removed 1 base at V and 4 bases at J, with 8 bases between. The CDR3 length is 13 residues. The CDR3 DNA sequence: TGTGCCTGGAGTGGCGGGGAGAATCAGCCCCAGCATTTT. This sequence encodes CAWSGGENQPQHF.

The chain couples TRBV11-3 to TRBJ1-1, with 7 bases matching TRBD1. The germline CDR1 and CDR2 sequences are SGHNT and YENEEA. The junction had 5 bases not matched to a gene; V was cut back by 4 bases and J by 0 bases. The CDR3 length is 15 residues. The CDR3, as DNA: TGTGCCAGCAGCTCCGGGACAGTACTGAACACTGAAGCTTTCTTT. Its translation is CASSSGTVLNTEAFF.

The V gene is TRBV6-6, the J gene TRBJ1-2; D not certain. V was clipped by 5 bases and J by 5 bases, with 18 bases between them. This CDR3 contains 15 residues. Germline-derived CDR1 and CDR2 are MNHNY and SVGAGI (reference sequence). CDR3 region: CASSREAPRGYGYTF. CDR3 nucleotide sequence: TGTGCCAGCAGTCGGGAGGCCCCCCGTGGGTATGGCTACACCTTC.